This T cell receptor (beta chain) was sequenced in a study of CD8+ T cells in alopecia areata. Across the study: Female approximately 6-10-week-old C3H/HeJ recipients received skin from approximately 6-13-month-old C3H/HeJ graft donors with spontaneous alopecia. Findings and caveats of the study: Sequence data from scalp samples additionally include resident alphabeta T cells of normal skin. Scalp lesions, especially in alopecia totalis/universalis, had higher clonality than normal scalp.

A sort of pooled cutaneous lymph node cells used CD4, CD8alpha, NKG2D, NKG2ACE and other stains. cDNA prepared by RNA extraction and subsequent reverse transcription served as the template for sequencing. TCRdb's table, derived via immunoSEQ multiplex PCR, lists solely in-frame clones and lacks some. The data show around 300,000 clones, with none appearing a single time. As for this clone: Its antigen is not identified. Germline and genes: mouse. In the same sample, other DNA sequences code for this CDR3.

Specimen: CD4+ T cells sorted from a lymph node. The TCR comes from a C3H/HeJ mouse with alopecia areata. The strain is characterized by the MHC haplotype H2-k.

The CDR3 protein is CASSILGGAETLYF. The sequenced part of the CDR3 DNA is TGTGCCAGCAGTATTCTGGGGGGCGCAGAA. The chain couples TRBV19 to TRBJ2-3, with 8 positions matching TRBD2. The CDR3 end falls 4 residues outside the read, so it is completed with the germline J gene. Germline lookup yields CDR1 FNHDT and CDR2 SITEND (reference sequence). This CDR3 has 14 amino acids. V dropped 2 bases and J dropped 3; count of bases not matched to a gene: 2.